The 31 T cell receptor beta chains in this list originate from one sample, sequenced in a study of beta chain features in type 1 diabetes. As every portion of the isolated RNA was reverse transcribed, the sequencing read expressed TCRB transcripts. The data were produced by immunoSEQ multiplex PCR, yet TCRdb's version contains in-frame clones alone and is incomplete. The data hold about 360,000 clones, with roughly 13% observed a single time. Sequencing was performed on naive CD4+ T cells from blood. The receptors shown here come from a young man in good health.

Only a few counts were recorded for this clone. The chain joins TRBV5-4 to TRBJ2-5; perhaps TRBD1 as D (6 bases). Trimming removed 4 bases from V and 5 bases from J, with 18 bases in between. The CDR3 covers 15 residues. Looked up from germline, CDR1 is SGHNT and CDR2 is YYREEE (reference sequence). Here the CDR3 DNA reads TGTGCCAGCAGCCGAGAACAGGGACGAGAGGAGACCCAGTACTTC. Translating it yields CASSREQGREETQYF.

The chain employs TRBV11-1 and TRBJ2-7; 9 positions agree with TRBD1. The CDR3 totals 15 residues. Germline assignment: CDR1 SGHAT and CDR2 FQDESV (reference sequence). V shed 0 bases, J shed 5 bases, and the junction held 5 bases outside the gene matches. The DNA of the CDR3 is TGTGCCAGCAGCTTAGCAGGGGGACAGGGCGACGAGCAGTACTTC. Translating gives CASSLAGGQGDEQYF.

This clone has just a few counts. The same CDR3 arises from other DNA sequences in this sample as well. The rearrangement uses TRBV9 and TRBJ2-5; D uncertain. This CDR3 is built from 11 residues. Trimming pared 3 bases from V and 3 bases from J, leaving 3 bases between. Germline V lookup: CDR1 SGDLS, CDR2 YYNGEE. CDR3 sequence reads: CASSAEETQYF. CDR3 in DNA: TGTGCCAGCAGCGCTGAAGAGACCCAGTACTTC.

This sequence joins TRBV7-2 and TRBJ2-2; possible D gene TRBD1, 6 bases. CDR1 and CDR2 (germline): SGHTA, FQGNSA. This CDR3 has 15 amino acids. Deletions cut 5 bases from V and 2 bases from J, with 12 bases between. The CDR3 spells CASSLWTENTGELFF. DNA of the CDR3: TGTGCCAGCAGCCTTTGGACAGAAAACACCGGGGAGCTGTTTTTT.

This clone was recorded a few times. V is TRBV28 and J is TRBJ2-7; 8 bases fit TRBD2. Germline trimming cut 5 bases from V and 0 bases from J; bases unmatched to any gene: 6. CDR1 MDHEN and CDR2 SYDVKM come from the germline V gene. This CDR3 is built from 15 residues. In DNA form, the CDR3 reads TGTGCCAGCAGTCTGGCGGGAGGCCTCTCCTACGAGCAGTACTTC. The encoded protein is CASSLAGGLSYEQYF.

Only a few counts were recorded for this clone. CDR3 region: CASSPLGRGDSPLHF. CDR3 nucleotides: TGTGCCAGCAGCCCCCTGGGCAGGGGGGACTCACCCCTCCACTTT. V and J are TRBV7-7 and TRBJ1-6; 7 bases agree with TRBD1. The V gene's germline CDR1 is SSHAT and CDR2 FNYEAQ (reference sequence). The J segment lost 10 bases and the V segment lost 5 bases, leaving 11 bases of the junction unmatched. This CDR3 spans 15 amino acids.

The rearrangement links TRBV28 to TRBJ1-2; D perhaps matches TRBD1 (5 bases). V lost 3 bases to trimming and J lost 2 bases, with 16 bases between them. The CDR3 consists of 16 residues. Germline CDR1 is MDHEN and CDR2 is SYDVKM. In nucleotides, the CDR3 is TGTGCCAGCAGTTTGTTCCCTGGGGCACGAAACTATGGCTACACCTTC. This codes for CASSLFPGARNYGYTF.

V and J are TRBV7-9 and TRBJ2-6; maybe TRBD1 (5 bases). With 3 bases removed from V and 2 bases from J, the gap between germline ends came to 8 bases. CDR1 and CDR2 from the germline V gene are SEHNR and FQNEAQ (reference sequence). CDR3 length: 15 residues. CDR3 in DNA: TGTGCCAGCAGCTTCGACAGAGCTGGGGCCAACGTCCTGACTTTC. Translated, it gives CASSFDRAGANVLTF.

The chain recombines TRBV11-2 with TRBJ2-3; D might be TRBD2 (6 bases). The germline V gene has CDR1 SGHAT and CDR2 FQNNGV. Trimming cost V 2 bases and J 0 bases, with 9 bases left between them. The CDR3 sequence is 15 residues long. CDR3 sequence: CASSLSRGSTDTQYF. CDR3 DNA: TGTGCCAGCAGCTTAAGCCGGGGGAGCACAGATACGCAGTATTTT.

This clone came up a few times. This chain connects TRBV7-6 to TRBJ2-4; 7 nucleotides match TRBD1. V was clipped by 0 bases and J by 7 bases; unmatched bases: 0. CDR1 is SGHVS, CDR2 FNYEAQ, per germline. The CDR3 covers 13 residues. The CDR3 DNA sequence: TGTGCCAGCAGCTTAGCAGGGGGCAACATTCAGTACTTC. It specifies CASSLAGGNIQYF.

This clone turned up a few times. The rearrangement uses TRBV6-6 and TRBJ2-1; D might be TRBD1 (5 bases). From germline, CDR1 is MNHNY and CDR2 SVGAGI (reference sequence). The ends were cut back, 6 bases at V and 12 bases at J, with 18 bases in the middle. CDR3 size: 13 residues. CDR3 sequence: CASSASGNIGQFF. DNA for the CDR3: TGTGCCAGCAGCGCATCAGGGAACATCGGGCAGTTCTTC.

This clone has only a few counts. This chain links TRBV5-1 with TRBJ1-6; D is perhaps TRBD1 (6 bases). V was shortened by 0 bases and J by 8 bases, with 9 bases between the two germline ends. From germline, CDR1 is SGHRS and CDR2 YFSETQ. The CDR3 is 14 amino acids. The CDR3 is CASSLGQDYSPLHF. As DNA, the CDR3 is TGCGCCAGCAGCTTGGGACAGGATTATTCACCCCTCCACTTT.

This sequence joins TRBV7-8 and TRBJ1-4, with 8 bases that match TRBD1. There are 15 residues in the CDR3. CDR1 is SGHVS, CDR2 FQNEAQ, per germline. Unmatched junction bases numbered 5, after V lost 4 bases and J lost 4 bases. CDR3 protein: CASSWTGSRNEKLFF. DNA of the CDR3: TGTGCCAGCAGCTGGACAGGGAGCCGTAATGAAAAACTGTTTTTT.

This rearrangement joins TRBV28 to TRBJ1-5; 8 bases are shared with TRBD1. The V segment lost 3 bases and the J segment 5 bases; nucleotides outside the gene matches: 6. There are 15 residues in the CDR3. From germline, CDR1 is MDHEN and CDR2 SYDVKM. The CDR3 DNA sequence: TGTGCCAGCAGTTTGGACCCGGGACAGGATCAGCCCCAGCATTTT. Amino acids: CASSLDPGQDQPQHF.

On this clone: Other DNA variants within this sample encode the same CDR3. The chain links TRBV7-9 to TRBJ2-1; 7 nucleotides match TRBD1. V dropped 5 bases and J dropped 3; count of bases not matched to a gene: 4. CDR1 SEHNR and CDR2 FQNEAQ come from the germline V gene (reference sequence). There are 14 residues in the CDR3. The DNA for the CDR3 is TGTGCCAGCAGCGCCGGGACAGTCTACAATGAGCAGTTCTTC. Translating gives CASSAGTVYNEQFF.

This clone came up a few times. This specimen includes other DNA sequences encoding the same CDR3. The rearrangement links TRBV29-1 to TRBJ2-1; 13 bases match TRBD2. The CDR3 sequence is 14 residues long. CDR1 is SQVTM and CDR2 is ANQGSEA in the germline V gene. Unmatched junction bases numbered 2, after V lost 3 bases and J lost 6 bases. The CDR3 DNA reads as TGCAGCGTTGAGCGACTAGCGGGAGGCAATGAGCAGTTCTTC. This codes for CSVERLAGGNEQFF.

This clone has a handful of counts. The gene calls are TRBV4-1 and TRBJ2-7; weak D call: TRBD2 (6 bases). The length of the CDR3 is 17 residues. The V gene's germline CDR1 is MGHRA and CDR2 YSYEKL. The germline V and J ends were trimmed by 4 bases and 4 bases, with 23 bases remaining between them. The CDR3 loop reads CASSPGPTSHERYEQYF. CDR3 bases: TGCGCCAGCAGCCCCGGACCGACTAGTCACGAAAGGTACGAGCAGTACTTC.

This clone was counted between two and nine times. V usage is TRBV4-3 and J usage is TRBJ2-5, with a tentative D call TRBD2 (6 bases). V gave up 4 bases and J gave up 5 bases, with 11 bases separating them. CDR1 and CDR2 (germline): LGHNA, YSLEER. This CDR3 has 13 amino acids. This CDR3 reads CASSRGGGETQYF. CDR3 DNA: TGCGCCAGCAGCCGAGGTGGGGGGGAGACCCAGTACTTC.

This clone showed up just a few times. The J gene is TRBJ1-2, the V gene TRBV4-1; weak D call: TRBD1 (5 bases). The CDR3 is 14 residues long. Germline CDR1 reads MGHRA; CDR2 reads YSYEKL. V was shortened by 1 base and J by 5 bases, with 11 bases between the two germline ends. CDR3 in DNA: TGCGCCAGCAGCCAAGTAAAGACAGTTTATGGCTACACCTTC. This gives the protein CASSQVKTVYGYTF.

The chain is built from TRBV28 and TRBJ2-7, with 11 bases identical to TRBD1. The V gene end was trimmed by 4 bases and the J gene end by 6 bases; junction bases not matched to a gene: 11. The germline V gene encodes CDR1 MDHEN and CDR2 SYDVKM. This CDR3 has 16 amino acids. Written as DNA, the CDR3 is TGTGCCAGCAGTTCGATTTATGGGACAGGGGGTAGCGAGCAGTACTTC. It codes for CASSSIYGTGGSEQYF.

This chain joins TRBV5-6 and TRBJ2-2; D gene ambiguous. Germline-derived CDR1 and CDR2 are SGHDT and YYEEEE. The CDR3 contains 12 residues. The V and J ends lost 2 bases and 7 bases respectively, with 6 bases between them. The chain's CDR3 is CASSFSRGELFF. Here the CDR3 DNA reads TGTGCCAGCAGCTTTTCCCGCGGGGAGCTGTTTTTT.

Worth noting for this clone: Germline and junction disagree at one end, which may indicate a read error. The chain combines TRBV5-1 with TRBJ2-7, with no clear D. Germline V lookup: CDR1 SGHRS, CDR2 YFSETQ. The CDR3 contains 15 residues. The CDR3 region is CASSLDVSPSYEQYF. The CDR3 DNA sequence: TGCGCCAGCAGTTTGGATGTCAGTCCTTCCTACGAGCAGTACTTC.

The chain joins TRBV23-1 to TRBJ2-5, with 8 bases matching TRBD1. TRBV23-1 carries the ORF label, with uncertain function. The CDR3 has 17 residues. V dropped 0 bases and J dropped 4; count of bases not matched to a gene: 10. This CDR3 reads CASSQSVGGRGLETQYF. Written as DNA, the CDR3 is TGCGCCAGCAGTCAATCGGTTGGGGGCAGGGGGCTAGAGACCCAGTACTTC.

V gene TRBV27 combines with J gene TRBJ2-3; TRBD2 matches 9 bases. Unmatched junction bases numbered 11, after V lost 6 bases and J lost 4 bases. The germline V gene encodes CDR1 MNHEY and CDR2 SMNVEV (reference sequence). This CDR3 comprises 16 residues. DNA for the CDR3: TGTGCCAGCAGGAAGGGAGACGCGGGAGGGTCAGATACGCAGTATTTT. Protein: CASRKGDAGGSDTQYF.

The CDR3 protein is CASSLWDRRGYEQYF. In DNA form, the CDR3 reads TGTGCCAGCAGCCTATGGGACAGGAGGGGATACGAGCAGTACTTC. The chain is built from TRBV13 and TRBJ2-7, with 8 positions matching TRBD1. CDR1 is PRHDT and CDR2 is FYEKMQ in the germline V gene (reference sequence). The CDR3 consists of 15 residues. V trimming: 5 bases; J trimming: 4 bases; junction bases outside the gene matches: 10.

This clone was recorded at least ten times. The J gene is TRBJ2-7, the V gene TRBV30; weak D call: TRBD2 (7 bases). The CDR3 is made up of 12 amino acids. Per germline, CDR1 GTSNPN and CDR2 SVGIG (reference sequence). The V end was cut by 6 bases, the J end by 4 bases, with 13 bases between. CDR3 nucleotide sequence: TGTGCCTGTGGGAGGGGACAATACGAGCAGTACTTC. It is translated as CACGRGQYEQYF.

The chain has TRBV18 and TRBJ1-6, with D possibly matching TRBD1 (6 bases). The germline V gene encodes CDR1 KGHSH and CDR2 LQKENI. V was shortened by 3 bases and J by 14 bases, with 17 bases between the two germline ends. This CDR3 has 14 residues. The CDR3 DNA follows: TGTGCCAGCTCACCCGCTACTTACAGGGAATCCCTCCACTTT. Translating gives CASSPATYRESLHF.

The genes are TRBV29-1 and TRBJ1-2; 9 bases line up with TRBD1. The CDR3 covers 12 residues. Germline CDR1 and CDR2: SQVTM and ANQGSEA. The trim removed 4 bases at V and 6 bases at J, leaving 3 bases unmatched. The chain's CDR3 is CSVGTGDNGYTF. In DNA form, the CDR3 reads TGCAGCGTTGGGACAGGGGATAATGGCTACACCTTC.

This chain links TRBV5-1 with TRBJ2-7, with a weak D call TRBD1 (5 bases). CDR3 length: 15 amino acids. CDR1 is SGHRS and CDR2 is YFSETQ in the germline V gene. V was cut by 0 bases and J by 2 bases, with 12 bases left in between. This CDR3 is CASSLALGRAYEQYF. CDR3 DNA: TGCGCCAGCAGCTTGGCCTTGGGCAGGGCCTACGAGCAGTACTTC.

Concerning this clone: Other DNA sequences within the sample encode an identical CDR3. The rearrangement uses TRBV30 and TRBJ2-3, with D perhaps matching TRBD2 (6 bases). The V gene lost 2 bases and the J gene lost 1 base, with 7 bases spanning the gap. The CDR3 extends over 13 amino acids. Germline values: CDR1 GTSNPN, CDR2 SVGIG (reference sequence). Here the CDR3 reads CAWSTGGTDTQYF. For the CDR3, the DNA is TGTGCCTGGAGTACGGGAGGCACAGATACGCAGTATTTT.

V is TRBV28 and J is TRBJ2-7, with a tentative D call TRBD2 (5 bases). Germline lookup yields CDR1 MDHEN and CDR2 SYDVKM. The CDR3 loop spans 13 amino acids. The V and J ends lost 11 bases and 3 bases respectively, with 17 bases between them. The CDR3 DNA reads TGTGCCTGCCGGCCCGGGATTCTCTACGAGCAGTACTTC. The encoded protein is CACRPGILYEQYF.